This TCR beta chain was captured by sequencing in a study of radiation and T cells in renal cell carcinoma. General observations from the study: Irradiated tumors had higher TCR clonality than control tumors.

The treatment was: treatment-naive control, cytoreductive nephrectomy. Worth noting for this clone: As yet, its antigen is unknown.

The CDR3 extends over 16 amino acids. V was clipped by 0 bases and J by 1 base, with 12 bases between them. CDR1 and CDR2 (germline): LGHNA, YNFKEQ. Generated by immunoSEQ multiplex PCR, the TCRdb table keeps only in-frame clones and is missing some. Of some 15,000 clones detected, about 53% appear once; the ten largest clones hold roughly a tenth. The source of this sequence is a man aged 40-50 years with renal cell carcinoma. The genes are TRBV4-2 and TRBJ1-2; the D gene is possibly TRBD1 (5 bases). Source: tumor tissue, taken from a patient whose treatment was nephrectomy without radiotherapy. In DNA form, the CDR3 reads TGTGCCAGCAGCCAAGAAAATGCAGGGTATAACTATGGCTACACCTTC. It encodes CASSQENAGYNYGYTF.